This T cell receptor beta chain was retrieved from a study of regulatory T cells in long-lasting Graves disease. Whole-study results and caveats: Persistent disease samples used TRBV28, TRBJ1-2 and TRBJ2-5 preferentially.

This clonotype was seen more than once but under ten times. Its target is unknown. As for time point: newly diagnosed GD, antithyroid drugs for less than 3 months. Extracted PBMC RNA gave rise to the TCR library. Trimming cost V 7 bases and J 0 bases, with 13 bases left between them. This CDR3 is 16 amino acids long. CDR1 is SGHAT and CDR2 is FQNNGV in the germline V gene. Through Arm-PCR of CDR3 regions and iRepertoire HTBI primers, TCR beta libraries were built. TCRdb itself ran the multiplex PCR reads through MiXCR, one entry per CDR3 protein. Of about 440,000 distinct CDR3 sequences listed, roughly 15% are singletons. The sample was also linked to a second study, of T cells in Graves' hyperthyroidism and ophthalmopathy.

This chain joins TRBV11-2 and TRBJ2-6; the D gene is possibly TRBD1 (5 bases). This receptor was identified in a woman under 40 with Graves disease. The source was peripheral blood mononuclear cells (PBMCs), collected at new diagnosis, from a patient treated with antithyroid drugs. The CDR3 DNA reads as TGTGCCAGCAAACCGACAGCTAGCTCTGGGGCCAACGTCCTGACTTTC. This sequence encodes CASKPTASSGANVLTF. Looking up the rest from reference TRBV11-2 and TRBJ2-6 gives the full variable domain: EAGVAQSPRYKIIEKRQSVAFWCNPISGHATLYWYQQILGQGPKLLIQFQNNGVVDDSQLPKDRFSAERLKGVDSTLKIQPAKLEDSAVYLCASKPTASSGANVLTFGAGSRLTVL.